Described below is a single T cell receptor beta chain sequence and its context. Clones were sequenced by immunoSEQ multiplex PCR, and TCRdb holds only the in-frame ones, with some missing. This sample has 91,000 or so clones, with roughly 89% found just once. The record originates from a study of blood T cell repertoires in COVID-19. This CDR3 contains 16 residues. V was pared by 4 bases and J by 0 bases, with 13 bases between. CDR1 and CDR2 (germline): SGHRS, YFSETQ. The chain is built from TRBV5-1 and TRBJ1-4; weak D call: TRBD1 (5 bases). Input material: peripheral blood. This receptor was identified in a human donor in a cohort sampled during active COVID-19. The CDR3 DNA reads TGCGCCAGCAGCCCGGGACTTCCCTCAACTAATGAAAAACTGTTTTTT. Its protein is CASSPGLPSTNEKLFF.